This T cell receptor beta chain emerged from a study of T-cell reconstitution after alpha-beta-depleted transplantation in children. Findings and limits, study-wide: By about two months after transplant, alpha-beta T cells reportedly arose from several hundred graft clones that had expanded.

During its preparation, the TCRbeta library received unique molecular identifiers. MiXCR, run by TCRdb on the PCR reads, gives a single entry per CDR3 protein. The sample holds a few hundred thousand distinct CDR3 sequences, more than 20% seen once. Germline values: CDR1 MNHEY, CDR2 SVGAGI. The V end lost 0 bases, the J end lost 2 bases, and 8 bases lay between the germline ends. The CDR3 contains 14 residues. Concerning this clonotype itself: The antigen is unknown.

V gene TRBV6-5 combines with J gene TRBJ2-7; TRBD2 is a possible D gene (6 bases). The clonotype originates from a boy under three years old with Wiskott-Aldrich syndrome, due to receive a stem cell transplant. Sample: PBMCs, taken before TCRalphabeta/CD19-depleted stem cell transplant. The CDR3 sequence: CASSYSWGAYEQYF. CDR3 bases: TGTGCCAGCAGTTACTCGTGGGGGGCCTACGAGCAGTACTTC.